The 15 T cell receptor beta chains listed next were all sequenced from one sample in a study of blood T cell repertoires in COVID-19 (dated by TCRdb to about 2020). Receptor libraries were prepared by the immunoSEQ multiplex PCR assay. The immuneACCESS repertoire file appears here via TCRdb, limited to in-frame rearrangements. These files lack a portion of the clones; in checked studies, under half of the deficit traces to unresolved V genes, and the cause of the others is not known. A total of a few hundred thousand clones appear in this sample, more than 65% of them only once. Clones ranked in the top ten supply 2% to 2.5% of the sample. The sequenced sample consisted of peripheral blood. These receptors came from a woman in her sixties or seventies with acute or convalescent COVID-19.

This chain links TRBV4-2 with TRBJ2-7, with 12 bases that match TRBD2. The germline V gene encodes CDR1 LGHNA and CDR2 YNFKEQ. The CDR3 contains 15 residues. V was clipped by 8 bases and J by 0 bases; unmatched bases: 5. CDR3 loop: CASRTSGGTSYEQYF. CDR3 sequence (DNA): TGTGCCAGCCGTACTAGCGGGGGGACCTCCTACGAGCAGTACTTC.

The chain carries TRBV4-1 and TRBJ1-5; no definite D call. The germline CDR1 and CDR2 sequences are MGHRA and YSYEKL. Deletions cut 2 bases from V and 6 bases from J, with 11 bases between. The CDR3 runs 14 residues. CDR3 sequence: CASSQRDGVQPQHF. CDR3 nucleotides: TGCGCCAGCAGCCAACGAGACGGAGTTCAGCCCCAGCATTTT.

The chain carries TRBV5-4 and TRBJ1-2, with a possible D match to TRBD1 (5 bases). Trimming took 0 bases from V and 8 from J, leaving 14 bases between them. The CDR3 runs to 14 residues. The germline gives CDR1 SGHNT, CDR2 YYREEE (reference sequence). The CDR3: CASSLVQSRAGYTF. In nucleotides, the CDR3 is TGTGCCAGCAGCTTGGTGCAGTCCAGGGCCGGCTACACCTTC.

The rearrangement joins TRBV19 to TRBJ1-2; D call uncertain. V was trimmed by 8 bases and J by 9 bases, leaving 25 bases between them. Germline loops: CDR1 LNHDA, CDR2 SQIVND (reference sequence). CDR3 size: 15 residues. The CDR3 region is CASFSFRQPAWSYTF. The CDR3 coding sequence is TGTGCCAGTTTTTCATTTCGACAACCAGCTTGGAGCTACACCTTC. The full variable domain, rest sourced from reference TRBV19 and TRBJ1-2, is DGGITQSPKYLFRKEGQNVTLSCEQNLNHDAMYWYRQDPGQGLRLIYYSQIVNDFQKGDIAEGYSVSREKKESFPLTVTSAQKNPTAFYLCASFSFRQPAWSYTFGSGTRLTVV.

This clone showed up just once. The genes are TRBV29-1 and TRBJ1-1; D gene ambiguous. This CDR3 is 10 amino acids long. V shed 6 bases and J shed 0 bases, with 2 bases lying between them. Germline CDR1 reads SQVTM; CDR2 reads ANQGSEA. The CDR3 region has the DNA TGCAGCGTCATGAACACTGAAGCTTTCTTT. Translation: CSVMNTEAFF.

The CDR3, as DNA: TGTGCCAGTAGCCTACAGGGGAACGCTGGAAACACCATATATTTT. Its protein product is CASSLQGNAGNTIYF. The chain joins TRBV19 to TRBJ1-3, with 7 bases identical to TRBD1. The CDR3 loop spans 15 amino acids. V trimming: 6 bases; J trimming: 2 bases; junction bases outside the gene matches: 7. Germline-derived CDR1 and CDR2 are LNHDA and SQIVND (reference sequence). The full variable domain, in which reference TRBV19 and TRBJ1-3 provide the parts outside the CDR3, is DGGITQSPKYLFRKEGQNVTLSCEQNLNHDAMYWYRQDPGQGLRLIYYSQIVNDFQKGDIAEGYSVSREKKESFPLTVTSAQKNPTAFYLCASSLQGNAGNTIYFGEGSWLTVV.

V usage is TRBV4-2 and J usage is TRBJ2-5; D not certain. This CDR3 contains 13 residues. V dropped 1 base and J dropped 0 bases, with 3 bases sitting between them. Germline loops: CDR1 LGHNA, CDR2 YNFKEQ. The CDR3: CASSQADQETQYF. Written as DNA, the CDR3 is TGTGCCAGCAGCCAAGCCGACCAAGAGACCCAGTACTTC.

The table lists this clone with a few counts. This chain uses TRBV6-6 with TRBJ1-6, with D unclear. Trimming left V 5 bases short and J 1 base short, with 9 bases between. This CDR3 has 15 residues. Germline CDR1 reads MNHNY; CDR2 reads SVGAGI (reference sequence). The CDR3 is CASSDAGSYNSPLHF. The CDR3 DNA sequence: TGTGCCAGCAGTGACGCGGGGTCCTATAATTCACCCCTCCACTTT.

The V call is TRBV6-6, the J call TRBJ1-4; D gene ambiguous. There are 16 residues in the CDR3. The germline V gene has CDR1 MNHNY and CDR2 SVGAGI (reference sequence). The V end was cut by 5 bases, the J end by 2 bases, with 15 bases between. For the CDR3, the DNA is TGTGCCAGCAGTCACCGCGGGTCGGGGACTAATGAAAAACTGTTTTTT. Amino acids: CASSHRGSGTNEKLFF.

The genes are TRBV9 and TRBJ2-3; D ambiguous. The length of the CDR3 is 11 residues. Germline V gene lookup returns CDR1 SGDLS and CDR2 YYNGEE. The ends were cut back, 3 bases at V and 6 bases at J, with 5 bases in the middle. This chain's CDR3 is CASSARDTQYF. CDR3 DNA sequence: TGTGCCAGCAGCGCGCGGGATACGCAGTATTTT.

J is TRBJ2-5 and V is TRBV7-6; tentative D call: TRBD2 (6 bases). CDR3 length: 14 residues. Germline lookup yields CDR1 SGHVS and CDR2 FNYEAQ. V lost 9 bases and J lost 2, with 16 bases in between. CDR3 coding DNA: TGTGCCAGTAGAGAGGGACTGCTTCAAGAGACCCAGTACTTC. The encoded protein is CASREGLLQETQYF.

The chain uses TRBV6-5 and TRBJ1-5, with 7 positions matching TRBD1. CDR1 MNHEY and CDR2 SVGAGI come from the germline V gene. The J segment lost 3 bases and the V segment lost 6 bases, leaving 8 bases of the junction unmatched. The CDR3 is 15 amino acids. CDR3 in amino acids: CASRALDRDNQPQHF. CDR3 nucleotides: TGTGCCAGCAGAGCACTAGACAGGGACAATCAGCCCCAGCATTTT.

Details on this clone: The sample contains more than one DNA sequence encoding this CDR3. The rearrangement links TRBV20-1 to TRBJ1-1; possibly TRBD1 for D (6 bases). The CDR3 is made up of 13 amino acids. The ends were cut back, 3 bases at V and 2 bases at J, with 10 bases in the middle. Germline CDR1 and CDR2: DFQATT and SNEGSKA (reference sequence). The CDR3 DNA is TGCAGTGCTAGTGGGGGGCTTAACACTGAAGCTTTCTTT. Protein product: CSASGGLNTEAFF.

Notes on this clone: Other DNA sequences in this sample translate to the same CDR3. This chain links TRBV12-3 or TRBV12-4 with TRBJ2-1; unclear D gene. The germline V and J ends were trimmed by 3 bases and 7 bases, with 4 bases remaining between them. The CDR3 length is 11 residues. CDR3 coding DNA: TGTGCCAGCAGTTTCAGAAATGAGCAGTTCTTC. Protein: CASSFRNEQFF.

The DNA for the CDR3 is TGTGCCAGCAGGGGACAGGGGCTTAAGAACACTGAAGCTTTCTTT. It is translated as CASRGQGLKNTEAFF. The V call is TRBV6-6, the J call TRBJ1-1; 10 bases fit TRBD1. CDR1 is MNHNY and CDR2 is SVGAGI in the germline V gene (reference sequence). Losses at the gene ends were 6 bases for V and 1 base for J; bases not matched to a gene: 5. CDR3 length equals 15 residues.